The 21 T cell receptor beta chains below were found in one sample sequenced in a study of blood T cell repertoires in COVID-19. Data came from immunoSEQ multiplex PCR; TCRdb stores just in-frame clones and leaves some out. Among 300,000 to 400,000 clones listed, approximately 92% were seen once. The sequenced sample was PBMCs or T cells enriched from blood (not recorded which). These receptors all stem from a man younger than 35 who had recovered from COVID-19.

The chain recombines TRBV12-3 or TRBV12-4 with TRBJ1-4, with 10 bases fitting TRBD1. V trimming: 4 bases; J trimming: 11 bases; junction bases outside the gene matches: 4. There are 13 residues in the CDR3. This CDR3 is CASSSGTGEKLFF. The CDR3 DNA reads TGTGCCAGCAGTTCCGGGACAGGGGAGAAACTGTTTTTT.

The chain combines TRBV28 with TRBJ2-3; a possible D gene is TRBD2 (6 bases). V lost 1 base to trimming and J lost 0 bases, with 8 bases between them. The CDR3 has 15 residues. Germline lookup yields CDR1 MDHEN and CDR2 SYDVKM. The DNA of the CDR3 is TGTGCCAGCAGTTTATCCGGGGGTAGCACAGATACGCAGTATTTT. This codes for CASSLSGGSTDTQYF.

The V gene is TRBV5-1, the J gene TRBJ2-5; D gene unclear. Germline values: CDR1 SGHRS, CDR2 YFSETQ. Trimming pared 0 bases from V and 5 bases from J, leaving 14 bases between. The CDR3 is 15 residues long. The CDR3 is CASSLGGTTRETQYF. For the CDR3, the DNA is TGCGCCAGCAGCTTGGGCGGTACGACGAGGGAGACCCAGTACTTC.

This chain uses TRBV5-1 with TRBJ2-7, with a tentative D call TRBD2 (6 bases). CDR3 length: 14 residues. Per the germline V gene, CDR1 is SGHRS and CDR2 is YFSETQ. Trimming shortened V by 6 bases and J by 7 bases, and 20 bases separated the two germline ends. CDR3: CASNIGGTAREQYF. CDR3 coding DNA: TGCGCCAGCAACATTGGCGGGACGGCTAGGGAGCAGTACTTC.

V and J are TRBV4-3 and TRBJ2-7, with 9 bases fitting TRBD1. This CDR3 is 16 amino acids long. J lost 0 bases, V lost 5 bases, and 8 bases had no gene match. Germline CDR1 is LGHNA and CDR2 is YSLEER. CDR3 sequence (DNA): TGCGCCAGCAGCTTATACAGGGGGCCTAACTCCTACGAGCAGTACTTC. Translated, it gives CASSLYRGPNSYEQYF.

The chain links TRBV29-1 to TRBJ2-7; TRBD1 aligns across 8 bases. Germline V lookup: CDR1 SQVTM, CDR2 ANQGSEA. The CDR3 has 13 residues. Trimming removed 6 bases from V and 5 bases from J; junction bases left unmatched: 9. The chain's CDR3 is CSVEDRVLHEQYF. The CDR3 nucleotides read TGCAGCGTCGAGGACAGGGTATTGCACGAGCAGTACTTC.

V usage is TRBV6-1 and J usage is TRBJ2-7; 7 nucleotides agree with TRBD1. Germline loops: CDR1 MNHNS, CDR2 SASEGT. CDR3 length: 14 residues. V lost 1 base to trimming and J lost 2 bases; unmatched junction nucleotides: 2. The chain's CDR3 is CASSEGDRPYEQYF. As DNA, the CDR3 is TGTGCCAGCAGTGAAGGGGACAGACCCTACGAGCAGTACTTC.

This chain connects TRBV7-9 to TRBJ2-7; TRBD2 matches at 11 bases. Germline V CDR1 and CDR2: SEHNR, FQNEAQ (reference sequence). The CDR3 runs 15 residues. V lost 6 bases to trimming and J lost 7 bases; unmatched junction nucleotides: 11. In DNA form, the CDR3 reads TGTGCCAGCAGGACGCCGGGACTAGCGGACCAAGAGCAGTACTTC. It encodes CASRTPGLADQEQYF. The whole variable domain, filled in from reference TRBV7-9 and TRBJ2-7, reads DTGVSQNPRHKITKRGQNVTFRCDPISEHNRLYWYRQTLGQGPEFLTYFQNEAQLEKSRLLSDRFSAERPKGSFSTLEIQRTEQGDSAMYLCASRTPGLADQEQYFGPGTRLTVT.

The V gene is TRBV19, the J gene TRBJ1-3; D is possibly TRBD1 (6 bases). Germline V CDR1 and CDR2: LNHDA, SQIVND (reference sequence). The CDR3 consists of 16 residues. V lost 6 bases to trimming and J lost 2 bases, with 17 bases between them. The CDR3 coding sequence is TGTGCCAGTAGCCCTCAATGGACAGCCGCTGGAAACACCATATATTTT. Encoded protein: CASSPQWTAAGNTIYF.

This rearrangement joins TRBV19 to TRBJ1-1, with 9 bases identical to TRBD1. V shed 4 bases and J 3 bases; nucleotides not matched to a gene: 6. The CDR3 covers 15 residues. CDR1 and CDR2 from the germline V gene are LNHDA and SQIVND (reference sequence). DNA of the CDR3: TGTGCCAGTAGTACGGACAGGGGATGGGACACTGAAGCTTTCTTT. It translates to CASSTDRGWDTEAFF.

V gene TRBV5-6 combines with J gene TRBJ1-2; D is unresolved. In germline, CDR1 is SGHDT, CDR2 YYEEEE. This CDR3 contains 12 residues. V lost 4 bases, J lost 4 bases, and 8 bases lay in between. CDR3 coding DNA: TGTGCCAGCAGCGTCGATAGCTATGGCTACACCTTC. Translated: CASSVDSYGYTF.

This clone has only one observation. The chain links TRBV19 to TRBJ1-5; no firm D call. CDR3 length: 12 amino acids. CDR1 and CDR2 from the germline V gene are LNHDA and SQIVND (reference sequence). V was trimmed by 2 bases and J by 4 bases, leaving 3 bases between them. The CDR3 here is CASSIQNQPQHF. CDR3 DNA: TGTGCCAGTAGTATACAGAATCAGCCCCAGCATTTT.

The rearrangement joins TRBV27 to TRBJ2-1, with TRBD2 identical over 14 bases. V was pared by 9 bases and J by 8 bases, with 6 bases of the junction left unmatched. From germline, CDR1 is MNHEY and CDR2 SMNVEV (reference sequence). This CDR3 region has 14 residues. This CDR3 is CASTGTSGSDEQFF. The DNA for the CDR3 is TGTGCCAGTACCGGGACTAGCGGGAGCGATGAGCAGTTCTTC.

The chain couples TRBV4-2 to TRBJ1-2, with 9 bases identical to TRBD1. CDR1 LGHNA and CDR2 YNFKEQ come from the germline V gene. The CDR3 covers 15 residues. V shed 3 bases, J shed 7 bases, and the junction held 9 bases outside the gene matches. The CDR3: CASSQNLGQGSGYTF. CDR3 nucleotides: TGTGCCAGCAGCCAGAATCTGGGACAGGGAAGTGGCTACACCTTC.

The chain employs TRBV7-2 and TRBJ2-7, with TRBD1 matching over 8 bases. The V gene end was trimmed by 5 bases and the J gene end by 2 bases; junction bases not matched to a gene: 8. This CDR3 has 15 amino acids. Germline lookup yields CDR1 SGHTA and CDR2 FQGNSA. CDR3 in amino acids: CASSAQGASAYEQYF. In DNA, the CDR3 is TGTGCCAGCAGCGCCCAGGGGGCCTCCGCCTACGAGCAGTACTTC.

The chain links TRBV18 to TRBJ1-3; maybe TRBD1 (6 bases). The CDR3 is made up of 14 amino acids. From germline, CDR1 is KGHSH and CDR2 LQKENI. V lost 0 bases and J lost 10, with 13 bases in between. CDR3 nucleotides: TGTGCCAGCTCACCACCTTCGACAGGCGGGACCATATATTTT. Residues: CASSPPSTGGTIYF.

V is TRBV6-5 and J is TRBJ2-3; 8 positions agree with TRBD2. CDR3 size: 15 residues. V lost 7 bases, J lost 5 bases, and 11 bases stayed unmatched. Per germline, CDR1 MNHEY and CDR2 SVGAGI. The CDR3 sequence is CASTKGLVGGDTQYF. The CDR3 DNA is TGTGCCAGCACCAAGGGACTAGTAGGGGGAGATACGCAGTATTTT.

This chain joins TRBV27 and TRBJ2-3; TRBD1 matches at 8 bases. There are 17 residues in the CDR3. Per germline, CDR1 MNHEY and CDR2 SMNVEV (reference sequence). With 5 bases clipped from V and 2 bases from J, the junction kept 12 bases outside the gene matches. The chain's CDR3 is CASSPLRQGISTDTQYF. CDR3 DNA: TGTGCCAGCAGTCCCCTGAGACAGGGGATTTCCACAGATACGCAGTATTTT.

The chain links TRBV3-1 (or the pseudogene TRBV3-2) to TRBJ2-7; D may be TRBD2 (6 bases). Germline loops: CDR1 LGHDT, CDR2 YNNKEL (reference sequence). Trimming stripped 4 bases from V and 7 bases from J, with 14 bases between. The CDR3 is made up of 13 amino acids. DNA for the CDR3: TGTGCCAGCAGCCCTAGAGACGCGGGGGAGCAGTACTTC. Its protein is CASSPRDAGEQYF.

This clone was counted between two and nine times. V gene TRBV11-2 combines with J gene TRBJ2-1; 8 bases align to TRBD1. In germline, CDR1 is SGHAT, CDR2 FQNNGV. J was trimmed by 7 bases and V by 5 bases; bases with no gene match: 7. This CDR3 is built from 14 residues. The CDR3 region is CASSPSRDRNEQFF. Here the CDR3 DNA reads TGTGCCAGCAGCCCGTCCCGGGACAGGAATGAGCAGTTCTTC.

The V and J genes are TRBV9 and TRBJ2-4, with TRBD2 matching 13 bases. Germline V lookup: CDR1 SGDLS, CDR2 YYNGEE. The CDR3 contains 19 residues. V lost 4 bases to trimming and J lost 3 bases; unmatched junction nucleotides: 13. For the CDR3, the DNA is TGTGCCAGCAGCACCACTAGCGGGGGGGCGAGGAGGAGCAAAAACATTCAGTACTTC. Translating it yields CASSTTSGGARRSKNIQYF.